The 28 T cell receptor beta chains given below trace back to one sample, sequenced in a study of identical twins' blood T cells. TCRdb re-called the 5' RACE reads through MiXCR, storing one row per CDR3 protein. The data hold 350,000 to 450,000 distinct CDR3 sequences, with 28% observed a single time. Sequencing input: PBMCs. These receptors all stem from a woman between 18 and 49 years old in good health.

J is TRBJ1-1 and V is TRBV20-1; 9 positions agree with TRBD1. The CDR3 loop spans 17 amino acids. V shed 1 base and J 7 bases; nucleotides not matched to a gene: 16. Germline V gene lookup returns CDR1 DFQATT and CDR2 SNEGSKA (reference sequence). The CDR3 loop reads CSARAAGTGFGQGEAFF. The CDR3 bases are TGCAGTGCTAGAGCCGCCGGGACAGGGTTCGGACAGGGTGAAGCTTTCTTT.

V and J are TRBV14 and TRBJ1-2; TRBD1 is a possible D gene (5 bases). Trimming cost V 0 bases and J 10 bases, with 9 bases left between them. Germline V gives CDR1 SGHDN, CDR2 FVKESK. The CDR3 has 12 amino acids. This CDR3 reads CASSQDRQIYTF. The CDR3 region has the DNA TGTGCCAGCAGCCAAGATCGACAGATCTACACCTTC.

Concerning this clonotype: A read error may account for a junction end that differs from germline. CDR3: CSSQEANYGYTF. Written as DNA, the CDR3 is TGTTCCAGTCAGGAAGCTAACTATGGCTACACCTTC. The chain uses TRBV7-9 and TRBJ1-2; D is unresolved. The CDR3 has 12 residues. Germline CDR1 is SEHNR and CDR2 is FQNEAQ (reference sequence).

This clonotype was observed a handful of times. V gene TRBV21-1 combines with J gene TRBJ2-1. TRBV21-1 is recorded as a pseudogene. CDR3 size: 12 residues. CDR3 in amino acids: CASSKDWERQFF. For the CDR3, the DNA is TGTGCCAGCAGCAAAGATTGGGAAAGGCAGTTCTTC.

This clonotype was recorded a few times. In nucleotides, the CDR3 is TGTGCCAGCAGCGTCGGGACTAGCGGATACACAGATACGCAGTATTTT. Protein: CASSVGTSGYTDTQYF. The chain carries TRBV9 and TRBJ2-3; TRBD2 aligns across 11 bases. V was clipped by 2 bases and J by 2 bases; unmatched bases: 4. CDR1 is SGDLS, CDR2 YYNGEE, per germline. The CDR3 contains 16 residues.

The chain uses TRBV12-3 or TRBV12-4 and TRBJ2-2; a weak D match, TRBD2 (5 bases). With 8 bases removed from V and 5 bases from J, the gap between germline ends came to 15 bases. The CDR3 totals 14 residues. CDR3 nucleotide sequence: TGTGCCAGCGGGGAACCACTAGATACCGGGGAGCTGTTTTTT. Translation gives CASGEPLDTGELFF.

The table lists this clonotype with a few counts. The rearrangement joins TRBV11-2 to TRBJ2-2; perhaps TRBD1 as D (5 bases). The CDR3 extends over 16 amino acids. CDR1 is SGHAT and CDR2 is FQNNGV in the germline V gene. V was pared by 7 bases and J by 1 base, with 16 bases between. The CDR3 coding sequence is TGTGCCAGCATCCCTTGGGGCGGAGTGAACACCGGGGAGCTGTTTTTT. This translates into CASIPWGGVNTGELFF.

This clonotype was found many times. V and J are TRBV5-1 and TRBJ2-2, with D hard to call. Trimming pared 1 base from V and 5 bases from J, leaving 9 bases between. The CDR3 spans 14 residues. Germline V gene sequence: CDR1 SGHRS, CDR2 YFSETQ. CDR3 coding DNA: TGCGCCAGCAGCTTGCGCGTCGCAACCGGGGAGCTGTTTTTT. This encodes CASSLRVATGELFF.

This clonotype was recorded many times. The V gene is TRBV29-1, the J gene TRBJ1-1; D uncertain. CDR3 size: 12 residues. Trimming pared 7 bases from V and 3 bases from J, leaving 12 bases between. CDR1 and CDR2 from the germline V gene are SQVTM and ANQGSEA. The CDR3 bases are TGCAGCGGGAGAGGGTTCGACACTGAAGCTTTCTTT. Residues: CSGRGFDTEAFF.

The CDR3 is CASSLEGGRNTEAFF. The DNA for the CDR3 is TGCGCCAGCAGCTTGGAGGGGGGGCGGAACACTGAAGCTTTCTTT. The V and J genes are TRBV5-1 and TRBJ1-1, with D possibly matching TRBD1 (6 bases). The V end lost 0 bases, the J end lost 1 base, and 10 bases lay between the germline ends. The germline V gene encodes CDR1 SGHRS and CDR2 YFSETQ. CDR3 size: 15 residues.

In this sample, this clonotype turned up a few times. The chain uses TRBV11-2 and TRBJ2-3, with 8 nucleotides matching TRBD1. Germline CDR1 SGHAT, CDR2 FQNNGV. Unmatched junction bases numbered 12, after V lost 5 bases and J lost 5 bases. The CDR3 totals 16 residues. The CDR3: CASSLPPGQERDTQYF. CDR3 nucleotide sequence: TGTGCCAGCAGCCTTCCTCCGGGACAGGAGAGAGATACGCAGTATTTT.

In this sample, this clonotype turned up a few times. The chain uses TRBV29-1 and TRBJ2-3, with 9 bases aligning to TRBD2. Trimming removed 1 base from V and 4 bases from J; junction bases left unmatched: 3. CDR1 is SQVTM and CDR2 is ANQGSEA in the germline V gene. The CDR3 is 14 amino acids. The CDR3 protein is CSVEGGRGADTQYF. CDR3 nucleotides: TGCAGCGTTGAAGGCGGGAGGGGGGCAGATACGCAGTATTTT.

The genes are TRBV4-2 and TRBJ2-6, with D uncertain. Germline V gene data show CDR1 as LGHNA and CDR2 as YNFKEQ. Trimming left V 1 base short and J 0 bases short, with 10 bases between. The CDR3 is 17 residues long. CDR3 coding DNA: TGTGCCAGCAGCCAAGGCAACAGTCCCTCTGGGGCCAACGTCCTGACTTTC. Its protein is CASSQGNSPSGANVLTF.

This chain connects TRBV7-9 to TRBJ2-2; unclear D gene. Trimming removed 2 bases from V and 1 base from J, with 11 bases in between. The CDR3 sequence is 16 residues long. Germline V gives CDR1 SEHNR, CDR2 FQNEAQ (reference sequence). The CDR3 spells CASSLNYGRNTGELFF. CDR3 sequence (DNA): TGTGCCAGCAGCTTAAATTACGGCAGGAACACCGGGGAGCTGTTTTTT.

The CDR3 protein is CASSYPRGGEAFF. CDR3 nucleotide sequence: TGCGCCAGCAGCTATCCCCGCGGGGGGGAAGCTTTCTTT. The rearrangement links TRBV5-1 to TRBJ1-1; D may be TRBD1 (5 bases). This CDR3 has 13 residues. Trimming shortened V by 3 bases and J by 8 bases, and 14 bases separated the two germline ends. Per the germline V gene, CDR1 is SGHRS and CDR2 is YFSETQ.

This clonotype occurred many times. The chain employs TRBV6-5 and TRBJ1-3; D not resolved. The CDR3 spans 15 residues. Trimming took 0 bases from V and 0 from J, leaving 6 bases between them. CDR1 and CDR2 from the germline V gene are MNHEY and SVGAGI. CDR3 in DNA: TGTGCCAGCAGTTACTCGTTAAGCTCTGGAAACACCATATATTTT. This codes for CASSYSLSSGNTIYF.

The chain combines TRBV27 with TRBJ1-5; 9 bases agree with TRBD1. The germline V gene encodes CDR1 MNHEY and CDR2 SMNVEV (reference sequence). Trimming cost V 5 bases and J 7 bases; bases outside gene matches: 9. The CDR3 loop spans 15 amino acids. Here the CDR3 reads CASSRTGGAGQPQHF. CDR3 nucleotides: TGTGCCAGCAGTCGTACAGGGGGCGCGGGGCAGCCCCAGCATTTT.

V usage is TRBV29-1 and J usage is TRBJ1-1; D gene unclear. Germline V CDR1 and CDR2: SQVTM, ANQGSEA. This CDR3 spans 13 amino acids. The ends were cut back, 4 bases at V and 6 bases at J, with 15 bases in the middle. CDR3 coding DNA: TGCAGCGTTGGGGCGGGCCCGGTCGCTGAAGCTTTCTTT. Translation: CSVGAGPVAEAFF.

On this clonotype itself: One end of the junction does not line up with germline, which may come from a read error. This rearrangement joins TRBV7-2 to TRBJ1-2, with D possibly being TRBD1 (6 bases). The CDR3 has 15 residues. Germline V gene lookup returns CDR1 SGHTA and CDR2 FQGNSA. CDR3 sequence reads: CAISHRTAASYGYTF. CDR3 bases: TGTGCCATCAGCCATCGGACAGCCGCTAGCTATGGCTACACCTTC.

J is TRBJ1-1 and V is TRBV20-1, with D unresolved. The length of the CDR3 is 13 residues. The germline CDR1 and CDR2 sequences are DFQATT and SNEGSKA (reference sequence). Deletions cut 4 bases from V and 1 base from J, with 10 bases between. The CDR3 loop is CSAKESENTEAFF. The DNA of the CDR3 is TGCAGTGCTAAGGAGAGCGAGAACACTGAAGCTTTCTTT.

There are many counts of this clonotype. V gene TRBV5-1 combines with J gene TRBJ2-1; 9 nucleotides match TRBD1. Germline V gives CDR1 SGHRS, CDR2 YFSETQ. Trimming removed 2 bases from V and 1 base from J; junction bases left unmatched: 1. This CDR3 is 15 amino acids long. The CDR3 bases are TGCGCCAGCAGCTTCGGACAGGGGTCCTACAATGAGCAGTTCTTC. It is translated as CASSFGQGSYNEQFF.

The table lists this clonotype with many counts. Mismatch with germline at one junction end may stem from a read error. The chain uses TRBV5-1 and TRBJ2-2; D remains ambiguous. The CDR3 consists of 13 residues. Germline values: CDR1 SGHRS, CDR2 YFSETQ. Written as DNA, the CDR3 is TGTGCCAGCAGCTTAGGGAACACCGGGGAGCTGTTTTTT. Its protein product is CASSLGNTGELFF.

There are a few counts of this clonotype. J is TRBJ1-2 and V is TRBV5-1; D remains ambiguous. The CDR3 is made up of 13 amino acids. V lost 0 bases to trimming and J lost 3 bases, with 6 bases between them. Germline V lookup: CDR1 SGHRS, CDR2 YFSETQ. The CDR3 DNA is TGCGCCAGCAGCTTGGGGACGTACTATGGCTACACCTTC. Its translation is CASSLGTYYGYTF.

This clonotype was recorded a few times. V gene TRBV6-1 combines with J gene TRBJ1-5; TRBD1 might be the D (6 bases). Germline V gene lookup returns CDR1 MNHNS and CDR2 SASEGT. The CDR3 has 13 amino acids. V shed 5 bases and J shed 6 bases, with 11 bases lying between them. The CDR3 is CASSTGGTQPQHF. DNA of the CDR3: TGTGCCAGCAGTACGGGGGGCACTCAGCCCCAGCATTTT.

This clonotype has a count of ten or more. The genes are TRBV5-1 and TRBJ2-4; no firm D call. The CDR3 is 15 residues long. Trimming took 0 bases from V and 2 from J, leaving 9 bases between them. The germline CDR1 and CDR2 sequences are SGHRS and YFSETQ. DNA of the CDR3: TGCGCCAGCAGCTTGGCCGCGACATCCAAAAACATTCAGTACTTC. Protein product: CASSLAATSKNIQYF.

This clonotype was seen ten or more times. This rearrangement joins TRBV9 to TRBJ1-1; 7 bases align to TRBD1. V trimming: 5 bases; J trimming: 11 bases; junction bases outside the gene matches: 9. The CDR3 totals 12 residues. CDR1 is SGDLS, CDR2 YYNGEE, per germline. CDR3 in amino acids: CASSGTTGVAFF. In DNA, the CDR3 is TGTGCCAGCAGTGGAACTACAGGGGTTGCTTTCTTT.

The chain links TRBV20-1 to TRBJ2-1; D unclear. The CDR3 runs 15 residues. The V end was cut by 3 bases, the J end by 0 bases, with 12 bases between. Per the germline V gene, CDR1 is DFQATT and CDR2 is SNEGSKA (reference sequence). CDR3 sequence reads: CSASKQLSSYNEQFF. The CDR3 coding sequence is TGCAGTGCTAGTAAGCAGCTGAGCTCCTACAATGAGCAGTTCTTC.

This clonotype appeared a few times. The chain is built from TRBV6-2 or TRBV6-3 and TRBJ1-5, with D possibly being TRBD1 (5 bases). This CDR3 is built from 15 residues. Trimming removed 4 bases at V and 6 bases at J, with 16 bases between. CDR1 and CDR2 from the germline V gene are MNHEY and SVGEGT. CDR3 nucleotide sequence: TGTGCCAGCAGTTGGCCCGTCGGGGGTAGTCAGCCCCAGCATTTT. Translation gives CASSWPVGGSQPQHF.